This T cell receptor (beta chain) was sequenced for a study of T cell changes during pregnancy in multiple sclerosis. The sample holds a few counts of this clone. Deletions cut 3 bases from V and 7 bases from J, with 12 bases between. The CDR3 is made up of 13 amino acids. The germline V gene encodes CDR1 MNHEY and CDR2 SMNVEV (reference sequence). The data were produced by immunoSEQ multiplex PCR, yet TCRdb's version contains in-frame clones alone and is incomplete. The sample has 84,000 or so clones; 94% are singletons. Specimen: peripheral blood, collected in the third trimester of pregnancy. The chain recombines TRBV27 with TRBJ1-1, with D tentatively TRBD1 (5 bases). The receptor's source is a female donor with multiple sclerosis, enrolled in a pregnancy study. CDR3 in amino acids: CASSFIGVGEAFF. CDR3 DNA: TGTGCCAGCAGTTTTATAGGGGTTGGTGAAGCTTTCTTT.